This T cell receptor (beta chain) was documented in a study of cytomegalovirus exposure and HLA in healthy donors. The PCR employed 60 Vbeta primers together with 13 Jbeta primers. Some clones are missing from TCRdb's copy, which holds only in-frame ones; the method was immunoSEQ multiplex PCR. The sample has around 99,000 clones, around two thirds seen once. Looked up from germline, CDR1 is MNHEY and CDR2 is SMNVEV (reference sequence). The CDR3 sequence is 13 residues long. V gave up 10 bases and J gave up 9 bases, with 16 bases separating them. Sequenced: PBMCs. The rearrangement links TRBV27 to TRBJ1-6; D is unclear. The TCR originated in a woman in her 40s in good health and CMV-seropositive. The CDR3 DNA is TGTGCCACCGGAAAGGAGGCGGGTTCACCCCTCCACTTT. This gives the protein CATGKEAGSPLHF.